This section outlines one T cell receptor (beta chain) sequence together with its context. Assay: immunoSEQ multiplex PCR; the TCRdb copy retains only in-frame clones and omits some. This sample has 70,000 to 100,000 clones, with around 93% found just once. The CDR3 loop spans 15 amino acids. Trimming cost V 8 bases and J 0 bases, with 14 bases left between them. The germline V gene has CDR1 KGHSH and CDR2 LQKENI. This entry is derived from a study of T cell changes during pregnancy in multiple sclerosis. The source of this sequence is a female donor with multiple sclerosis, enrolled in a pregnancy study. The sequences come from peripheral blood, collected in the first trimester of pregnancy. V is TRBV18 and J is TRBJ1-3; TRBD1 is a possible D gene (6 bases). CDR3 nucleotide sequence: TGTGCCAGCCTCTGGGGGCAGAACTCTGGAAACACCATATATTTT. It codes for CASLWGQNSGNTIYF.